The clone carrying this T cell receptor beta chain was counted at least ten times. This record belongs to a study of blood T cells in healthy people across ages. Study-level background: In model experiments, template switching was able to capture about one barcoded beta molecule for every two T cells that were present.

The CDR3 totals 12 residues. Germline CDR1 is MNHEY and CDR2 is SMNVEV (reference sequence). V dropped 5 bases and J dropped 9 bases, with 11 bases sitting between them. Isolation per sample recovered at least 7 million PBMCs. Primers used in a second PCR of about 6 to 11 cycles were a sample-barcoded 5' primer and a J-beta primer mix. TCRdb used MiXCR to reprocess the 5' RACE reads, holding one entry per CDR3 protein. The sample records 1.5 million to 2 million distinct CDR3 sequences, 28% being singletons. The chain is built from TRBV27 and TRBJ2-1, with no clear D. The sample was blood. The origin of this receptor is a woman aged 25-40 years in good health. CDR3 loop: CASSPLLGEQFF. Here the CDR3 DNA reads TGTGCCAGCAGTCCCCTCCTTGGTGAGCAGTTCTTC.